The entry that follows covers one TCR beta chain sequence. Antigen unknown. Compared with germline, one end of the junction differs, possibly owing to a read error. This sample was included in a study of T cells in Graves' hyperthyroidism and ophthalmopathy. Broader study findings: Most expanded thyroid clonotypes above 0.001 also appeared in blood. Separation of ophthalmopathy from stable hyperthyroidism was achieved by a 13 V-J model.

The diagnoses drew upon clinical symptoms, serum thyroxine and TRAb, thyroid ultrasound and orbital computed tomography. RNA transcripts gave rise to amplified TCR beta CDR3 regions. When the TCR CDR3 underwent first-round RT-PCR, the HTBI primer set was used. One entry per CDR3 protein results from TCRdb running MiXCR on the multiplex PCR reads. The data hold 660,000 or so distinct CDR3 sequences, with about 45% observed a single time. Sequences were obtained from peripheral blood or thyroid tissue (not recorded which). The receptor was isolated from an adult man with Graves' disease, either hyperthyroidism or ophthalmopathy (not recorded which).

CDR3 nucleotides: TGTGCCTGGAGTTCCAGGGGTAGCAATCAGCCCCAGCATTTT. The encoded protein is CAWSSRGSNQPQHF. This sequence joins TRBV29-1 and TRBJ1-5, with D maybe TRBD1 (6 bases). Germline loops: CDR1 SQVTM, CDR2 ANQGSEA. The CDR3 loop spans 14 amino acids.